The clone carrying this T cell receptor (beta chain) was seen only once. Its specificity is not known. This CDR3 region has 16 residues. V lost 3 bases to trimming and J lost 1 base; unmatched junction nucleotides: 6. CDR1 and CDR2 from the germline V gene are SGDLS and YYNGEE. This sample was taken from a study of cytomegalovirus exposure and HLA in healthy donors. Study-wide findings and caveats: The study labeled fewer than 200 TCR beta chains cytomegalovirus-associated. Earlier findings revealed that most TCR beta V segments proved productive either about 90% or about 30% of the time.

PCR used 60 Vbeta primers and 13 Jbeta primers. Here immunoSEQ multiplex PCR was the method, and the copy in TCRdb shows in-frame clones only, minus some. The sample carries about 180,000 clones, around 80% recorded once. Material for sequencing was PBMCs. The rearrangement links TRBV9 to TRBJ2-2; 7 bases are shared with TRBD2. This receptor was obtained from a woman in her 50s in good health and CMV-seronegative. The CDR3 region has the DNA TGTGCCAGCAGCGCGGGGGGACTAATGAACACCGGGGAGCTGTTTTTT. This sequence encodes CASSAGGLMNTGELFF.